Listed below are T cell receptor beta chains from one sample, sequenced in a study of cytomegalovirus exposure and HLA in healthy donors. Profiling relied on immunoSEQ multiplex PCR, and the TCRdb table lists in-frame clones only, not all of them. The sample contains 42,000 or so clones, about 50% of which appear only once. Material: PBMCs. The receptors shown here come from a human donor in good health. Both conserved end residues are part of each CDR3. The order of the fields is D gene, clone size, J gene, V gene, CDR3 protein, CDR3 DNA. A D gene is named only where the DNA matches it firmly. Where a row states a size, it is once, few, many or the class of an expanded clone; other rows omit it.

>-|few|TRBJ1-3|TRBV15
CATSSPALTGVSGNTIYF
TGTGCCACCAGCAGTCCGGCTTTGACAGGAGTTTCTGGAAACACCATATATTTT
>TRBD1|few|TRBJ1-2|TRBV11-2
CASTRDRGGYGYTF
TGTGCCAGCACCCGGGACAGGGGAGGCTATGGCTACACCTTC
>-|-|TRBJ2-3|TRBV6-5
CASSYEGSGSTDTQYF
TGTGCCAGCAGTTACGAGGGTTCGGGTAGCACAGATACGCAGTATTTT
>-|-|TRBJ1-5|TRBV4-3
CASSQEARLPQHF
TGCGCCAGCAGCCAAGAAGCGCGGCTGCCCCAGCATTTT
>TRBD1|few|TRBJ2-5|TRBV28
CASSLTGTAQETQYF
TGTGCCAGCAGTTTAACAGGGACAGCCCAAGAGACCCAGTACTTC
>TRBD1|-|TRBJ1-2|TRBV6-5
CASRLQGALGYTF
TGTGCCAGCAGGCTACAGGGGGCGCTAGGCTACACCTTC
>-|-|TRBJ1-1|TRBV6-1
CASRLMAGGNTEAFF
TGTGCCAGCAGGCTAATGGCGGGGGGCAACACTGAAGCTTTCTTT
>TRBD2|few|TRBJ2-3|TRBV28
CASSLRTSSPGETQYF
TGTGCCAGCAGTTTAAGGACTAGCAGCCCAGGTGAGACGCAGTATTTT
>-|-|TRBJ1-4|TRBV29-1
CSVPGANEKLFF
TGCAGCGTTCCGGGGGCTAATGAAAAACTGTTTTTT
>-|-|TRBJ1-4|TRBV28
CASSLPGGASNEKLFF
TGTGCCAGCAGTTTACCGGGTGGGGCCTCTAATGAAAAACTGTTTTTT
>-|few|TRBJ2-3|TRBV20-1
CSASDIAQYF
TGCAGTGCTAGTGATATAGCGCAGTATTTT
>-|-|TRBJ2-7|TRBV11-2
CASSLDPSGQYF
TGTGCCAGCAGCTTAGATCCGAGTGGGCAGTACTTC
>TRBD1|-|TRBJ2-5|TRBV7-3
CASSSDRLQETQYF
TGTGCCAGCAGCTCGGACAGGTTGCAAGAGACCCAGTACTTC
>-|-|TRBJ2-7|TRBV6-5
CASSSAAVPYEQYF
TGTGCCAGCAGTTCCGCGGCCGTCCCCTACGAGCAGTACTTC
>TRBD1|few|TRBJ2-2|TRBV30
CAWSRTGSVSGELFF
TGTGCCTGGAGTAGGACAGGATCAGTGTCCGGGGAGCTGTTTTTT
>TRBD1|-|TRBJ2-1|TRBV10-3
CAISGRTGAYNEQFF
TGTGCCATCAGTGGACGGACAGGGGCCTACAATGAGCAGTTCTTC
>-|-|TRBJ2-1|TRBV5-4
CASSSNSGDEQFF
TGTGCCAGCAGCTCCAACTCGGGGGATGAGCAGTTCTTC
>-|-|TRBJ1-6|TRBV27
CASSLTGLSSPLHF
TGTGCCAGCAGTTTAACAGGGCTAAGTTCACCCCTCCACTTT
>TRBD1|-|TRBJ2-3|TRBV19
CASGQGASTDTQYF
TGTGCCAGCGGACAGGGGGCGAGCACAGATACGCAGTATTTT
>-|-|TRBJ1-1|TRBV7-2
CASSELMNTEAFF
TGTGCCAGCAGCGAACTGATGAACACTGAAGCTTTCTTT
>-|-|TRBJ2-7|TRBV11-2
CASSLEGRSYEQYF
TGTGCCAGCAGCTTAGAGGGCCGCTCCTACGAGCAGTACTTC
>-|-|TRBJ1-5|TRBV4-3
CASSLTFSNQPQHF
TGCGCCAGCAGCCTTACTTTCAGCAATCAGCCCCAGCATTTT
>-|few|TRBJ1-1|TRBV4-2
CASSQGVAGNTEAFF
TGTGCCAGCAGCCAAGGGGTTGCGGGGAACACTGAAGCTTTCTTT
>TRBD2|few|TRBJ2-7|TRBV9
CASSRLSGSYEQYF
TGTGCCAGCAGCCGCCTTAGCGGGAGCTACGAGCAGTACTTC
>-|-|TRBJ1-5|TRBV7-2
CASSQRGGVGQPQHF
TGTGCCAGCAGCCAACGGGGGGGAGTGGGACAGCCCCAGCATTTT
>TRBD1|-|TRBJ1-1|TRBV7-3
CASSLQSRGTSGAEAFF
TGTGCCAGCAGCTTACAGTCCAGGGGGACCTCGGGCGCTGAAGCTTTCTTT
>TRBD1|-|TRBJ1-1|TRBV18
CASSPRTGVLQAFF
TGTGCCAGCTCACCTAGGACAGGGGTACTCCAAGCTTTCTTT
>TRBD1|-|TRBJ1-4|TRBV5-1
CASSLGTVNEKLFF
TGCGCCAGCAGTTTAGGGACAGTGAATGAAAAACTGTTTTTT
>-|-|TRBJ1-2|TRBV6-6
CASSLSNRRIDGYTF
TGTGCCAGCAGTCTTTCCAACAGGCGAATAGATGGCTACACCTTC
>-|-|TRBJ1-1|TRBV12-5
CASGSTGRITEAFF
TGTGCTAGTGGATCCACAGGGCGGATCACTGAAGCTTTCTTT
>TRBD1|-|TRBJ1-1|TRBV28
CASSQNRGLNTEAFF
TGTGCCAGCAGTCAAAACAGGGGTCTGAACACTGAAGCTTTCTTT
>-|-|TRBJ2-5|TRBV7-9
CASSGSILQGEETQYF
TGTGCCAGCAGCGGGAGCATCTTACAAGGTGAAGAGACCCAGTACTTC
>-|-|TRBJ1-5|TRBV11-2
CASSLQHTGPQHF
TGTGCCAGCAGCCTCCAGCACACAGGGCCCCAGCATTTT
>-|-|TRBJ2-7|TRBV27
CASSLQASFSYEQYF
TGTGCCAGCAGTTTACAGGCCTCCTTTTCCTACGAGCAGTACTTC
>TRBD1|few|TRBJ1-4|TRBV9
CASSVATGVTTNEKLFF
TGTGCCAGCAGCGTAGCTACAGGGGTGACAACTAATGAAAAACTGTTTTTT
>TRBD1|few|TRBJ2-7|TRBV5-1
CASSLEGASYEQYF
TGCGCCAGCAGCTTGGAGGGGGCCTCCTACGAGCAGTACTTC
>TRBD2|-|TRBJ2-2|TRBV18
CASSPPPGLLAGEVTGELFF
TGTGCCAGCTCACCACCGCCAGGCCTCCTAGCGGGGGAGGTCACCGGGGAGCTGTTTTTT
>-|few|TRBJ1-2|TRBV7-9
CASSFGGGSANYGYTF
TGTGCCAGCAGCTTTGGGGGGGGGAGTGCTAACTATGGCTACACCTTC
>-|-|TRBJ1-1|TRBV14
CASSQDFGSLNTEAFF
TGTGCCAGCAGCCAAGATTTTGGCTCCTTGAACACTGAAGCTTTCTTT
>-|few|TRBJ1-2|TRBV6-5
CASSYSRTDGGYTF
TGTGCCAGCAGTTACTCGAGGACAGACGGGGGCTACACCTTC
>TRBD1|-|TRBJ2-1|TRBV7-2
CASSRQGGNEQFF
TGTGCCAGCAGCCGACAGGGTGGCAATGAGCAGTTCTTC
>-|few|TRBJ1-3|TRBV9
CASSVVDSASSGNTIYF
TGTGCCAGCAGCGTAGTCGACAGCGCGAGCTCTGGAAACACCATATATTTT
>-|-|TRBJ1-5|TRBV7-9
CASSQTTPTASNQPQHF
TGTGCCAGCAGCCAAACAACTCCGACAGCGAGCAATCAGCCCCAGCATTTT
>-|-|TRBJ2-5|TRBV10-3
CAISEESETQYF
TGTGCCATCAGTGAGGAATCAGAAACCCAGTACTTC
>-|-|TRBJ2-7|TRBV18
CASSPSAYEQYF
TGTGCCAGCTCACCCAGCGCCTACGAGCAGTACTTC
>-|-|TRBJ2-3|TRBV7-3
CASSLQARRTDTQYF
TGTGCCAGCAGCTTACAGGCCAGACGCACAGATACGCAGTATTTT
>-|-|TRBJ1-1|TRBV6-5
CASSYSRAQNTEAFF
TGTGCCAGCAGTTACTCGAGGGCACAGAACACTGAAGCTTTCTTT
>TRBD1|-|TRBJ1-1|TRBV5-8
CASSLQGGRSFF
TGTGCCAGCAGCTTGCAGGGGGGTAGATCTTTCTTT
>TRBD1|-|TRBJ1-1|TRBV7-2
CASSLVGTGATEAFF
TGTGCCAGCAGCTTAGTTGGGACAGGGGCCACTGAAGCTTTCTTT